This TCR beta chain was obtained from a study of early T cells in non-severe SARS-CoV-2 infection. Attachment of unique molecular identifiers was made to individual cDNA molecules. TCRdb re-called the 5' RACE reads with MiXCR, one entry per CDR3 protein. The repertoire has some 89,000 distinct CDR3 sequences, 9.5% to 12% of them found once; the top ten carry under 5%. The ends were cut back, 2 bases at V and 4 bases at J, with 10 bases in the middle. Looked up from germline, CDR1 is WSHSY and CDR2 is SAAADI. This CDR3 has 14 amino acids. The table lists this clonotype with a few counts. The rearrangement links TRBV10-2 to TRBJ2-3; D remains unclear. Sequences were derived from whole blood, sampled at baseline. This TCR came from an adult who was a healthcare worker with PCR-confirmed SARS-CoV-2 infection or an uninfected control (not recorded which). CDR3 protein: CASSELESPDTQYF. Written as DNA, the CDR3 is TGCGCCAGCAGTGAGCTTGAGAGCCCAGATACGCAGTATTTT.